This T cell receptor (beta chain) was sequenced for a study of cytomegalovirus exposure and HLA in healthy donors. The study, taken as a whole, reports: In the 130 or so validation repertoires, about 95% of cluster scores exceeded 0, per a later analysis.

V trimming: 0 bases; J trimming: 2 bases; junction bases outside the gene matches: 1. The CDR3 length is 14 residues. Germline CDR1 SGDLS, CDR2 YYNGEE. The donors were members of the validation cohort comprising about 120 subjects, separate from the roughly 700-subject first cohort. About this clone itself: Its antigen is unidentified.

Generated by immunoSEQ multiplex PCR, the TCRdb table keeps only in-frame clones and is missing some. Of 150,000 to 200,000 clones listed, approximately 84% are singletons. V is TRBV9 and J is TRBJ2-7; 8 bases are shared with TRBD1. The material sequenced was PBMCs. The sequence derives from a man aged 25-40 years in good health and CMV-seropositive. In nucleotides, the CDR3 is TGTGCCAGCAGCGTAGGGGACAGGACCTACGAGCAGTACTTC. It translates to CASSVGDRTYEQYF. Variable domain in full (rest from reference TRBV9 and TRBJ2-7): DSGVTQTPKHLITATGQRVTLRCSPRSGDLSVYWYQQSLDQGLQFLIQYYNGEERAKGNILERFSAQQFPDLHSELNLSSLELGDSALYFCASSVGDRTYEQYFGPGTRLTVT.